This TCR beta chain was identified in a study of Ad26.COV2.S vaccination and SARS-CoV-2 variants. Only in-frame clones appear in the TCRdb table, and some are missing; sequencing was by immunoSEQ multiplex PCR. The data hold nearly 400,000 clones, with about 91% observed a single time. This clone was counted a single time. The treatment is: roughly 19 received Ad26.COV2.S at low or high dose, single or two shots; several received placebo; per-sample allocation not given. The samples were gathered on day 63 after the first injection of vaccine or placebo. The germline CDR1 and CDR2 sequences are GTSNPN and SVGIG (reference sequence). V was clipped by 3 bases and J by 5 bases, with 4 bases between them. CDR3 size: 10 residues.

This chain uses TRBV30 with TRBJ2-5; D is unclear. The source of this sequence is a person aged 18-60 years who received the Ad26.COV2.S COVID-19 vaccine or a placebo. The sequences come from peripheral blood, collected in a trial of Ad26.COV2.S vaccine versus placebo. Written as DNA, the CDR3 is TGTGCCTGGAGGAGGGAGACCCAGTACTTC. Its protein product is CAWRRETQYF. The whole variable domain, remainder taken from reference TRBV30 and TRBJ2-5, is SQTIHQWPATLVQPVGSPLSLECTVEGTSNPNLYWYRQAAGRGLQLLFYSVGIGQISSEVPQNLSASRPQDRQFILSSKKLLLSDSGFYLCAWRRETQYFGPGTRLLVL.